This T cell receptor beta chain derives from a study of regulatory T cells in long-lasting Graves disease. Time point defined: newly diagnosed GD, antithyroid drugs for less than 3 months. RNA from PBMCs was the source of the TCR library. Study-level results: Among samples with persistent disease, TRBV28, TRBJ1-2 and TRBJ2-5 were favored. Persistent cases of Graves' showed reduced TCR diversity relative to newly diagnosed patients.

Ten or more counts support this clonotype. What it binds is not known. Germline V lookup: CDR1 SGHVS, CDR2 FQNEAQ. The length of the CDR3 is 15 residues. Trimming at V came to 0 bases and at J to 7 bases, leaving 5 bases not matched to a gene. For TCR beta, libraries came from iRepertoire HTBI primers and Arm-PCR of CDR3 regions. MiXCR, applied by TCRdb to the multiplex PCR reads, yields one record per CDR3 protein. The sample yields 560,000 or so distinct CDR3 sequences, about 16% seen once. The same data also went into a second study, on T cells in Graves' hyperthyroidism and ophthalmopathy. This second study notes: Researchers found most expanded thyroid clonotypes above 0.001 in blood as well.

V is TRBV7-8 and J is TRBJ2-1; 8 bases are a match to TRBD2. This clonotype was sampled from a man between 18 and 35 years old with Graves disease. The specimen comprised peripheral blood mononuclear cells (PBMCs), sampled at new diagnosis, from a patient treated with antithyroid drugs. The DNA of the CDR3 is TGTGCCAGCAGCTTAGCGAGACTAGCGAGGAATGAGCAGTTCTTC. The encoded protein is CASSLARLARNEQFF.